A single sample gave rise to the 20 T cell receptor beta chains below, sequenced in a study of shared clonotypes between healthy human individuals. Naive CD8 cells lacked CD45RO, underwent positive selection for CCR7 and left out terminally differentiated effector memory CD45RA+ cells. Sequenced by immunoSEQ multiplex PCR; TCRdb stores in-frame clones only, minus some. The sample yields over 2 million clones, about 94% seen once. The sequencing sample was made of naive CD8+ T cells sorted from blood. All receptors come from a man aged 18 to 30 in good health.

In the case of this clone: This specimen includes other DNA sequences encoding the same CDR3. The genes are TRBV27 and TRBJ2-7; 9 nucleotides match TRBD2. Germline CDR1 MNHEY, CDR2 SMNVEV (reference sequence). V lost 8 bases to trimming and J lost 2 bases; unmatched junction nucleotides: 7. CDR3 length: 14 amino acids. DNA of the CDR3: TGTGCCAGCTCTCCAGCGGGAGGTGCCTACGAGCAGTACTTC. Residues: CASSPAGGAYEQYF.

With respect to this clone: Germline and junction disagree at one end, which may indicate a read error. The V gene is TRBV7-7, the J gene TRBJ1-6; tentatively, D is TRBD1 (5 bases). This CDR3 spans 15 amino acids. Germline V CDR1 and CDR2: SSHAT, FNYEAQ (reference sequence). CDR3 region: CASSTEGDLNSPLHF. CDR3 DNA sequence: TGTGCTAGCAGCACGGAAGGGGACCTAAATTCACCCCTCCACTTT.

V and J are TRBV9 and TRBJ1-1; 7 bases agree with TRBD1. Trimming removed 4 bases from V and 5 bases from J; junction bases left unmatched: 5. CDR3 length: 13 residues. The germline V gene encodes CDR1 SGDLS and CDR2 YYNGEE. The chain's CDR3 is CASSWGTATEAFF. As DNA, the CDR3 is TGTGCCAGCAGCTGGGGGACAGCGACTGAAGCTTTCTTT.

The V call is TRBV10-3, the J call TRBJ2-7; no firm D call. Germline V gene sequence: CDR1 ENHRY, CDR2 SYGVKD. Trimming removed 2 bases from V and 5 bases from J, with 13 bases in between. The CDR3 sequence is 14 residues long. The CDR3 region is CAISEPAGAHEQYF. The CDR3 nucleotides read TGTGCCATCAGTGAGCCCGCAGGTGCCCACGAGCAGTACTTC.

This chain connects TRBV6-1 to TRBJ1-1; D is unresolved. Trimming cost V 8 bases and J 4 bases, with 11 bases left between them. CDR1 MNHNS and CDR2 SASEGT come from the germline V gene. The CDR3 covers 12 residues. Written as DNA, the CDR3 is TGTGCCAGCTTCCAGGTCGGCACTGAAGCTTTCTTT. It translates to CASFQVGTEAFF.

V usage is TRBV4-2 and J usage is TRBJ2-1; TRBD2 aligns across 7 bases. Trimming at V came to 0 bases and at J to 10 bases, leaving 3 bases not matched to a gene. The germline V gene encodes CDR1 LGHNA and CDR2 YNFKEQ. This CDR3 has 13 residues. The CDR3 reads CASSQDMGLEQFF. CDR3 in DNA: TGTGCCAGCAGCCAAGATATGGGACTAGAGCAGTTCTTC.

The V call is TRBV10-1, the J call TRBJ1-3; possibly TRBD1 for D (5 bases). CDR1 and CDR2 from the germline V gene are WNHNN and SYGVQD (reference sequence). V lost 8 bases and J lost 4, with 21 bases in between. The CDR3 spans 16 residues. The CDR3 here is CASVRLRQGAGNTIYF. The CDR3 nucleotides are TGCGCCAGCGTGAGATTGAGGCAGGGTGCAGGAAACACCATATATTTT.

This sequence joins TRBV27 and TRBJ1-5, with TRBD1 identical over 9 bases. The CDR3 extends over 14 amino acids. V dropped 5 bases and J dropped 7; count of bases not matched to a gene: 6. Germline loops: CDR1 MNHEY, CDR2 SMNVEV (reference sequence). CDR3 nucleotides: TGTGCCAGCAGTCTACAGGGGGCCGAACAGCCCCAGCATTTT. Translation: CASSLQGAEQPQHF.

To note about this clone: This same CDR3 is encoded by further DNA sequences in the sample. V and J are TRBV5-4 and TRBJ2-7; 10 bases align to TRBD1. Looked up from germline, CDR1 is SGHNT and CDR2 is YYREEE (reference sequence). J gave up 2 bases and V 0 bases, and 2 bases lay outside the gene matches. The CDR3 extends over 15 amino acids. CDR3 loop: CASSLGTGGPYEQYF. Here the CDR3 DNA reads TGTGCCAGCAGCTTGGGGACAGGGGGACCCTACGAGCAGTACTTC.

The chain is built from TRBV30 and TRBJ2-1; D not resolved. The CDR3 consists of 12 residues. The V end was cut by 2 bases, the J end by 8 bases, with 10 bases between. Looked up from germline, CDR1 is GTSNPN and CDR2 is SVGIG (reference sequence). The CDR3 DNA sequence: TGTGCCTGGAGTCCCGTTGGCGATGAGCAGTTCTTC. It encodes CAWSPVGDEQFF.

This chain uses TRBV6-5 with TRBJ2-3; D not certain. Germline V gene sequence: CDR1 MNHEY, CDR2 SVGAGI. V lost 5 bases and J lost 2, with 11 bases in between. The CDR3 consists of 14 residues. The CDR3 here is CASSPEVYTDTQYF. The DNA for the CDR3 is TGTGCCAGCAGTCCCGAGGTCTACACAGATACGCAGTATTTT.

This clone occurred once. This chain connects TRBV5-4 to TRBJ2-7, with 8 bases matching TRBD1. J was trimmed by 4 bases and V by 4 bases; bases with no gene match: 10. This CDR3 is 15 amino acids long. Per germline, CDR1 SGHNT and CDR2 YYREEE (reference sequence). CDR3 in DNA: TGTGCCAGCAGCCCTGTGGCAGGGGGCCTATACGAGCAGTACTTC. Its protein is CASSPVAGGLYEQYF. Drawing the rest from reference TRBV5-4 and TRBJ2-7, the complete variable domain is ETGVTQSPTHLIKTRGQQVTLRCSSQSGHNTVSWYQQALGQGPQFIFQYYREEENGRGNFPPRFSGLQFPNYSSELNVNALELDDSALYLCASSPVAGGLYEQYFGPGTRLTVT.

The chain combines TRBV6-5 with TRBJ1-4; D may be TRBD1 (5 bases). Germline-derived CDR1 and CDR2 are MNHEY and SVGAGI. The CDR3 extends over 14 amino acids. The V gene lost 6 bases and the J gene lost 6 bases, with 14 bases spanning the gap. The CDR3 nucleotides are TGTGCCAGCAGCACGACAGCGGAGGATGAAAAACTGTTTTTT. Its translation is CASSTTAEDEKLFF.

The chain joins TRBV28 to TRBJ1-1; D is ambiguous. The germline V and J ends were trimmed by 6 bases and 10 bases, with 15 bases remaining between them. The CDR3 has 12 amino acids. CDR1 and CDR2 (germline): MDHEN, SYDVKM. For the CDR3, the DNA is TGTGCCAGCAGCCGGACCCCGGACTTAGCTTTCTTT. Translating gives CASSRTPDLAFF. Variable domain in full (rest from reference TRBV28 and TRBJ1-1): DVKVTQSSRYLVKRTGEKVFLECVQDMDHENMFWYRQDPGLGLRLIYFSYDVKMKEKGDIPEGYSVSREKKERFSLILESASTNQTSMYLCASSRTPDLAFFGQGTRLTVV.

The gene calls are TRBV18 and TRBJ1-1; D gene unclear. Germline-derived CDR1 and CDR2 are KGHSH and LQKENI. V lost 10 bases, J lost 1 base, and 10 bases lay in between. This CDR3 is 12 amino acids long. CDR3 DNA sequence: TGTGCCACCCTGGGGTCGAACACTGAAGCTTTCTTT. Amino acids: CATLGSNTEAFF. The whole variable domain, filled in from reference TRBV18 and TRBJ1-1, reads NAGVMQNPRHLVRRRGQEARLRCSPMKGHSHVYWYRQLPEEGLKFMVYLQKENIIDESGMPKERFSAEFPKEGPSILRIQQVVRGDSAAYFCATLGSNTEAFFGQGTRLTVV.

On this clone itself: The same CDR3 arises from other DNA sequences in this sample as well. CDR3 protein: CASSLSRNEQFF. Written as DNA, the CDR3 is TGCGCCAGCAGCTTGTCCCGGAATGAGCAGTTCTTC. The chain combines TRBV4-1 with TRBJ2-1; the D is unclear. Germline CDR1 reads MGHRA; CDR2 reads YSYEKL. This CDR3 has 12 residues. The V end lost 5 bases, the J end lost 7 bases, and 9 bases lay between the germline ends.

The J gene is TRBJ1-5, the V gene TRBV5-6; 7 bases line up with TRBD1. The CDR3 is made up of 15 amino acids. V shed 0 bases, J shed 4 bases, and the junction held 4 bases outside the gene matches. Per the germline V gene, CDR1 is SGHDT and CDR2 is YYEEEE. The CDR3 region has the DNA TGTGCCAGCAGCTTGGGGGGACAGATTAATCAGCCCCAGCATTTT. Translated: CASSLGGQINQPQHF.

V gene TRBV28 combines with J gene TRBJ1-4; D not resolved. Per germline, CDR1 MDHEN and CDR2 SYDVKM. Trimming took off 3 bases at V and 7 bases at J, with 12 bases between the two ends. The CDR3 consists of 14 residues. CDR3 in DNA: TGTGCCAGCAGTTTCCTCAACGTAGGTGAAAAACTGTTTTTT. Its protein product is CASSFLNVGEKLFF.

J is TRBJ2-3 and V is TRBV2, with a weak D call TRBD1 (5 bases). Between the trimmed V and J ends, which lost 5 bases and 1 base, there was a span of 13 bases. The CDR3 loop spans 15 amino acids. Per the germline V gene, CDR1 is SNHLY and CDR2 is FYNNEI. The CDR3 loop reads CASSLTVTRTDTQYF. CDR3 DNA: TGTGCCAGCAGTTTGACAGTTACCCGCACAGATACGCAGTATTTT.

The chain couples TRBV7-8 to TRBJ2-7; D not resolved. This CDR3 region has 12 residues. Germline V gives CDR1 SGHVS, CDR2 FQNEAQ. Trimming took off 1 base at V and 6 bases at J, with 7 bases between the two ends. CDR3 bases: TGTGCCAGCAGCTTAGAATCAGGCGAGCAGTACTTC. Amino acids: CASSLESGEQYF.